This T cell receptor (beta chain) was recorded in a study of technical replicates of blood from a handful of donors. Here immunoSEQ multiplex PCR was the method, and the copy in TCRdb shows in-frame clones only, minus some. The sample holds about 61,000 clones, around 87% seen once. The CDR3 sequence is 13 residues long. Germline assignment: CDR1 MNHEY and CDR2 SVGAGI. The V and J ends lost 2 bases and 9 bases respectively, with 13 bases between them. This clonotype was sampled from a human donor in good health. Some clones in this sample may be carry-over from other donors' samples. V gene TRBV6-5 combines with J gene TRBJ1-2, with a possible D match to TRBD1 (6 bases). Sequencing was carried out using PBMCs. The CDR3 DNA reads as TGTGCCAGCAGTTACGTCCGAGGGGGACGCTACACCTTC. Protein sequence: CASSYVRGGRYTF.